Described below is a single TCR beta chain sequence and its context. The antigen is undetermined. The sample originates from a study of tumor-infiltrating lymphocytes in primary liver carcinoma. Study-wide context: Enrolled patients were male and female, aged 30 to 69 years.

Germline loops: CDR1 SGHAT, CDR2 FQNNGV. Losses at the gene ends were 5 bases for V and 6 bases for J; bases not matched to a gene: 11. The CDR3 has 16 residues. Study-wide results and caveats: Tumor region pairs outstripped tumor-adjacent and tumor-blood pairs in overlap.

Reverse transcription of approximately 520 ng total RNA with a constant-region primer produced TCR beta cDNA. Each TCR beta library was derived from three nested multiplex PCR rounds that employed slightly modified ARM-PCR. For 10 cycles apiece, the opening two PCR rounds ran with TRBV1-TRBV30 forward primers and a C-beta reverse primer. TCRdb called the multiplex PCR reads again in MiXCR, with one record for every CDR3 protein. The table has around 170,000 distinct CDR3 sequences, approximately 60% seen once. Unsorted whole blood served as the source of blood RNA, and germline DNA was extracted as well. Treatment-naive at the time, the patients had chronic HBV infection.

Sequences were obtained from peripheral blood. This TCR derives from a man aged 40-50 years with primary liver carcinoma and hepatitis B virus infection. The chain links TRBV11-2 to TRBJ2-1; 9 bases fit TRBD2. This CDR3 is CASSLVGETSGNEQFF. CDR3 nucleotides: TGTGCCAGCAGCCTAGTAGGTGAGACTAGCGGCAATGAGCAGTTCTTC. Full variable domain (rest looked up from reference TRBV11-2 and TRBJ2-1): EAGVAQSPRYKIIEKRQSVAFWCNPISGHATLYWYQQILGQGPKLLIQFQNNGVVDDSQLPKDRFSAERLKGVDSTLKIQPAKLEDSAVYLCASSLVGETSGNEQFFGPGTRLTVL.